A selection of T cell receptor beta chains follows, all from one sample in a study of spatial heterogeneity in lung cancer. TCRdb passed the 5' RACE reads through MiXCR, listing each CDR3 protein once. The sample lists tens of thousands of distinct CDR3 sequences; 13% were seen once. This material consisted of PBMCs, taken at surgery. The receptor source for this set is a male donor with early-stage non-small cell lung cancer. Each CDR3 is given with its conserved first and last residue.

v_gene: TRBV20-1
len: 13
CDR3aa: CSAAPGVDEKLFF

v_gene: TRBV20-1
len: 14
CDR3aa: CSARLGLKVDEQYF

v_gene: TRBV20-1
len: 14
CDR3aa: CSAVDFLDTDTQYF

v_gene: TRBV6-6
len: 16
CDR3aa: CASSLRGEGARIEQYF

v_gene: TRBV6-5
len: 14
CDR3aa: CASSLVSPQETQYF

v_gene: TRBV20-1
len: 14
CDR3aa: CSASLTPQRYEQYF

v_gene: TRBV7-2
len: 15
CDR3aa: CASSLVLGSTGELFF

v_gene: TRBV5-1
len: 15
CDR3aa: CASSFRVGSTDTQYF

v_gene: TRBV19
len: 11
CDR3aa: CASAGLYGYTF

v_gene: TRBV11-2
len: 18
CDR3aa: CASRSTGRDGFVNTEAFF

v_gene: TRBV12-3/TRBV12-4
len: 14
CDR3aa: CASSRAEDRNEQFF

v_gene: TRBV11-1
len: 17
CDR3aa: CASSAKDRVEFRNEQFF

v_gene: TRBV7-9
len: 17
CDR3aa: CASSLGTSTRETDTQYF

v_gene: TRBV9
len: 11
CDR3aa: CASSVEYEQFF

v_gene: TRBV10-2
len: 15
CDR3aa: CASRPLGVQSPEAFF

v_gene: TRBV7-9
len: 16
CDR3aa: CASSLVGRSVSYEQYF

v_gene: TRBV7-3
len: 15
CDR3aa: CASSLGGRGSYEQYF

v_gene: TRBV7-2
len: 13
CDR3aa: CASSGRFPNTQYF

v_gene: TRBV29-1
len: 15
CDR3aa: CSVKILASRANEQFF

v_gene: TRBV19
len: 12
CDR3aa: CASSKGNEMAFF

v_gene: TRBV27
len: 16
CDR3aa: CASSLGALAGVETQYF

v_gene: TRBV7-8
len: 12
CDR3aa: CASSLGGYGYTF

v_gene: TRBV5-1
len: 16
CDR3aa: CASSSGLAGPQETQYF

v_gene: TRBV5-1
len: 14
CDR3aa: CASSLGTGPYEQYF

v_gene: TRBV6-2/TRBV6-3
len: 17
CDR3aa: CASSTHRGGPSYNEQFF

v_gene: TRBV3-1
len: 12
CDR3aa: CASSQVGLEQYF

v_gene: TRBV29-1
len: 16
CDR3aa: CSVAPYPRGHQETQYF

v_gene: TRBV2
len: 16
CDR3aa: CASKRSGPLVGETQYF

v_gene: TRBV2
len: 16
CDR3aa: CASSRDRGGGNQPQHF

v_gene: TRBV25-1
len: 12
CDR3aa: CASSEWGSEQFF

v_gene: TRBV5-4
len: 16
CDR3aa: CASSSRSGSSPDTQYF

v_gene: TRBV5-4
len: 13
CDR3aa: CASSWARANEQYF

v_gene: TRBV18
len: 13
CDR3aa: CASSPGGNTEAFF